This is a list of T cell receptor beta chains from one sample in a study of human T cells and chemical hapten exposure. Each CDR3 protein gets one entry after TCRdb re-called the RACE reads with MiXCR. The table lists more than 85,000 distinct CDR3 sequences, under 40% of them singletons. The material sequenced was whole blood, taken in connection with sensitization to the hapten diphenylcyclopropenone (DPC). These receptors were obtained from a middle-aged man with alopecia areata. Some clones in this sample may be carry-over from other donors' samples. Each CDR3 is given with its conserved first and last residue. Each record gives: V gene, J gene, clone size, D gene, CDR3 DNA, CDR3 protein. The D gene is left open where the match is weak. Not all rows give a size; the values are once, few, many and, for expanded clones, a class.

v_call: TRBV27
j_call: TRBJ1-1
clone_size: once
d_call: NA
cdr3_nt: TGTGCCAGCAGTTGGGGAGGGTTGAACACTGAAGCTTTCTTT
cdr3_aa: CASSWGGLNTEAFF

v_call: TRBV25-1
j_call: TRBJ2-6
clone_size: NA
d_call: TRBD1
cdr3_nt: TGTGCCAGCAGCTTTCAACCGGGACAGGGGGCTCTAGGGTCTGGGGCCAACGTCCTGACTTTC
cdr3_aa: CASSFQPGQGALGSGANVLTF

v_call: TRBV6-2/TRBV6-3
j_call: TRBJ1-1
clone_size: NA
d_call: NA
cdr3_nt: TGTGCCAGCACTTTACTTCATATGAACACTGAAGCTTTCTTT
cdr3_aa: CASTLLHMNTEAFF

v_call: TRBV30
j_call: TRBJ2-1
clone_size: NA
d_call: TRBD2
cdr3_nt: TGTGCCTGGAGTGTGGATAGCGGGAGATACAATGAGCAGTTCTTC
cdr3_aa: CAWSVDSGRYNEQFF

v_call: TRBV6-1
j_call: TRBJ2-1
clone_size: few
d_call: NA
cdr3_nt: TGTGCCAGCAGTTTGGAGATTATGCCCTACAATGAGCAGTTCTTC
cdr3_aa: CASSLEIMPYNEQFF

v_call: TRBV25-1
j_call: TRBJ2-1
clone_size: few
d_call: NA
cdr3_nt: TGTGCCAGCAGTGAACTCTCCTCCTACAATGAGCAGTTCTTC
cdr3_aa: CASSELSSYNEQFF

v_call: TRBV20-1
j_call: TRBJ2-3
clone_size: few
d_call: TRBD2
cdr3_nt: TGCAGTGCTAGCCTACCTAGCGGGAGGTCCACGGATACGCAGTATTTT
cdr3_aa: CSASLPSGRSTDTQYF

v_call: TRBV20-1
j_call: TRBJ2-1
clone_size: NA
d_call: TRBD2
cdr3_nt: TGCAGTGGACTAGCGGGAGCTAAGGGTGAGCAGTTCTTC
cdr3_aa: CSGLAGAKGEQFF

v_call: TRBV29-1
j_call: TRBJ1-1
clone_size: few
d_call: NA
cdr3_nt: TGCAGCGTTGTTGGGGGTACGGACACTGAAGCTTTCTTT
cdr3_aa: CSVVGGTDTEAFF

v_call: TRBV12-3/TRBV12-4
j_call: TRBJ2-4
clone_size: NA
d_call: NA
cdr3_nt: TGTGCCAGCAGTTCCGACTGGAGCAAAAACATTCAGTACTTC
cdr3_aa: CASSSDWSKNIQYF

v_call: TRBV29-1
j_call: TRBJ2-3
clone_size: NA
d_call: NA
cdr3_nt: TGCAGCTCCACAGCGTCCGCGCACAGCACAGATACGCAGTATTTT
cdr3_aa: CSSTASAHSTDTQYF

v_call: TRBV29-1
j_call: TRBJ1-3
clone_size: NA
d_call: TRBD1
cdr3_nt: TGCAGCGTTGGGGTCGTGGGGTCCGGGACAGCAATTCGGAACACCATATATTTT
cdr3_aa: CSVGVVGSGTAIRNTIYF

v_call: TRBV6-2/TRBV6-3
j_call: TRBJ2-7
clone_size: NA
d_call: NA
cdr3_nt: TGTGCCAGCAGATCTGGACAGCGCGAGCAGTACTTC
cdr3_aa: CASRSGQREQYF

v_call: TRBV25-1
j_call: TRBJ2-3
clone_size: few
d_call: TRBD1
cdr3_nt: TGTGCCAGCAGTGGAGGGGGCTGGACAGATACGCAGTATTTT
cdr3_aa: CASSGGGWTDTQYF

v_call: TRBV10-3
j_call: TRBJ2-2
clone_size: NA
d_call: NA
cdr3_nt: TGTGCCATCACTCAAAACTTAAACACCGGGGAGCTGTTTTTT
cdr3_aa: CAITQNLNTGELFF